Listed below are T cell receptor beta chains from one sample, sequenced in a study of identical twins. TCRdb fed the 5' RACE reads into MiXCR, producing one record per CDR3 protein. The sample includes hundreds of thousands of distinct CDR3 sequences, 24% of them seen just once. These data are also associated with another study on T cells expressing NK-cell markers.

The sequencing sample was made of CD4+ T cells sorted from blood. The receptors were sampled from a woman aged 18-30 years in good health. Each CDR3 is given with its conserved first and last residue. Fields, in order: clone size, V gene, D gene, J gene, CDR3 DNA, CDR3 protein. The D gene is left open where the match is weak. Size is omitted from some rows. Given values are once, few, many or a class for expanded clones.

>few|TRBV3-1|-|TRBJ2-1
TGTGCCAGCAGCCAAGATCCCAGCTCAACAGCGGGCAATGAGCAGTTCTTC
CASSQDPSSTAGNEQFF
>-|TRBV5-1|-|TRBJ2-6
TGCGCCAGTAGACGGAACTCTGGGGCCAACGTCCTGACTTTC
CASRRNSGANVLTF
>few|TRBV20-1|-|TRBJ1-4
TGCAGTGCTAGAGTCCCGGGAGAACTGTTTTTT
CSARVPGELFF
>-|TRBV16|-|TRBJ2-1
TGTGCCTCCGGGACTCCAGATGGGCAGTTCTTC
CASGTPDGQFF
>-|TRBV5-1|-|TRBJ2-7
TGCGCCAGCAGCGCAGGACCGAACTACGAGCAGTACTTC
CASSAGPNYEQYF
>-|TRBV29-1|-|TRBJ2-7
TGCAGCGTTGCTGCTCCCTACGAGCAGTACTTC
CSVAAPYEQYF
>-|TRBV6-2/TRBV6-3|-|TRBJ2-1
TGTGCCAGCAGTTACTCGGGGGCGGAGCCTTGGGGTGAGCAGTTCTTC
CASSYSGAEPWGEQFF
>many|TRBV7-9|-|TRBJ1-1
TGTGCCAGCAGCCTCAACGATGGCACTGAAGCTTTCTTT
CASSLNDGTEAFF
>-|TRBV12-3/TRBV12-4|-|TRBJ2-7
TGTGCCAGCAGATACATGAGCTGGTGGGGTGAGCAGTACTTC
CASRYMSWWGEQYF
>-|TRBV20-1|-|TRBJ2-5
TGCAGTGCTAGGGGGGACGGGGAGACCCAGTACTTC
CSARGDGETQYF
>-|TRBV10-2|-|TRBJ2-1
TGCGCCAGCAGTGTTTGGAACGGATTAGCGATTTATGAGCAGTTCTTC
CASSVWNGLAIYEQFF
>few|TRBV15|-|TRBJ1-1
TGTGCCACCACCGTACAGGGACGGGGTGAAGCTTTCTTT
CATTVQGRGEAFF
>-|TRBV5-6|-|TRBJ1-2
TGTGCCAGCAGCTTCGAACGGAACTATGGCTACACCTTC
CASSFERNYGYTF
>few|TRBV20-1|TRBD2|TRBJ2-1
TGCAGTGCTAGAGATACCGGGGGGGCGTACAATGAGCAGTTCTTC
CSARDTGGAYNEQFF
>-|TRBV7-6|-|TRBJ2-4
TGTGCCAGCAGCTTAGAGCCAGGCGCCAAAAACATTCAGTACTTC
CASSLEPGAKNIQYF
>-|TRBV2|-|TRBJ2-5
TGTGCCAGCAGGCGGGCGAGCAGCCAAGAGACCCAGTACTTC
CASRRASSQETQYF
>-|TRBV6-1|-|TRBJ2-3
TGTGCCAGCAGAGCCCTGGGGGGAGATACGCAGTATTTT
CASRALGGDTQYF
>few|TRBV15|TRBD1|TRBJ1-5
TGTGCCACCAGGAGGGGGCAGGCCGGTCAGCCCCAGCATTTT
CATRRGQAGQPQHF
>-|TRBV5-1|-|TRBJ2-1
TGCGCCAGCAGCTTGGAGGCATCCAACTCCTACAATGAGCAGTTCTTC
CASSLEASNSYNEQFF
>-|TRBV7-6|-|TRBJ2-2
TGTGCCAGCAGCCTAGGGCCCCGGGACCGGGTAACCGGGGAGCTGTTTTTT
CASSLGPRDRVTGELFF
>-|TRBV5-1|-|TRBJ2-3
TGCGCCAGCGCCCCCCAGCACACAGATACGCAGTATTTT
CASAPQHTDTQYF
>few|TRBV7-9|-|TRBJ2-5
TGTGCCAGCAGCCTAAATAACCAAGAGACCCAGTACTTC
CASSLNNQETQYF
>-|TRBV12-3/TRBV12-4|-|TRBJ2-5
TGTGCCAGCAGCATTACGGTTGTTGAGGAGACCCAGTACTTC
CASSITVVEETQYF
>few|TRBV20-1|-|TRBJ1-1
TGCAGTGCTAAACCGGACGGGAACACTGAAGCTTTCTTT
CSAKPDGNTEAFF
>few|TRBV20-1|TRBD2|TRBJ2-4
TGCAGTGCTAGAGAGGGAGGGGCCTGGGCAATTCAGTACTTC
CSAREGGAWAIQYF
>-|TRBV5-1|TRBD2|TRBJ2-5
TGCGCCAGCAGCCCGACTAGCGGGGGTGACGAGACCCAGTACTTC
CASSPTSGGDETQYF
>-|TRBV29-1|-|TRBJ2-1
TGCAGCGCCGTGGGGGGTCCAAGCTCCTACAATGAGCAGTTCTTC
CSAVGGPSSYNEQFF
>few|TRBV7-2|-|TRBJ2-5
TGTGCCAGCAGCTTAGTGGGAGCACAAGAGACCCAGTACTTC
CASSLVGAQETQYF
>-|TRBV20-1|TRBD2|TRBJ2-3
TGCAGTGCAACGGGGCTAGCGGGAGGCACAGATACGCAGTATTTT
CSATGLAGGTDTQYF
>-|TRBV7-2|-|TRBJ1-1
TGTGCCAGCAGCTCCGGGGTCCTCTTCACTGAAGCTTTCTTT
CASSSGVLFTEAFF
>-|TRBV5-6|TRBD2|TRBJ2-3
TGTGCCAGCAGCTTGACTCCTAGCGGGGGGGCCCCTGCTACGCAGTATTTT
CASSLTPSGGAPATQYF
>-|TRBV19|TRBD2|TRBJ2-5
TGTGCCAGTAGTCCCCATCGGACTAGCGGGAAAGAGACCCAGTACTTC
CASSPHRTSGKETQYF
>-|TRBV3-1|TRBD2|TRBJ2-1
TGTGCCAGCAGCCAAGATACTAGCGGGAGTAATGAGCAGTTCTTC
CASSQDTSGSNEQFF
>few|TRBV7-2|-|TRBJ1-1
TGTGCCAGCAGCTTATTGGGATGGCTTAACACTGAAGCTTTCTTT
CASSLLGWLNTEAFF
>-|TRBV6-1|-|TRBJ1-1
TGTGCCAGCAGTGAGCCGTGGGGTTGGGGGTCGGACACTGAAGCTTTCTTT
CASSEPWGWGSDTEAFF
>few|TRBV3-1|-|TRBJ2-7
TGTGCCAGCAGCCTAAGCCGAGACGAGCAGTACTTC
CASSLSRDEQYF
>-|TRBV27|TRBD2|TRBJ2-1
TGTGCCAGCAAGCGCTTCGGCGGGAGGGCCAGGTACAATGAGCAGTTCTTC
CASKRFGGRARYNEQFF
>once|TRBV24-1|-|TRBJ2-1
TGTGCCACCAGTGACCCCGGTTCCGGTGGCAATGAGCAGTTCTTC
CATSDPGSGGNEQFF
>few|TRBV6-1|-|TRBJ1-4
TGTGCCAGCTGGGGCGCGGGACGTAAAAAACTGTTTTTT
CASWGAGRKKLFF
>-|TRBV12-3/TRBV12-4|TRBD1|TRBJ2-3
TGTGCCAGCAGTTTCCGTGGGACAGATAAGCAGTATTTT
CASSFRGTDKQYF
>few|TRBV5-1|-|TRBJ2-5
TGCGCCAGCAGCATGGACCCAAGCGGGGAGACCCAGTACTTC
CASSMDPSGETQYF
>-|TRBV3-1|TRBD2|TRBJ2-5
TGTGCCAGCCGGGCTAGCGGCGGAGAGACCCAGTACTTC
CASRASGGETQYF
>-|TRBV5-1|-|TRBJ1-1
TGCGCCAGCAGCTTGGATGCAGGGGCGAACACTGAAGCTTTCTTT
CASSLDAGANTEAFF
>-|TRBV18|-|TRBJ1-1
TGTGCCAGCTCACCTTACAGGGCTGAAGCTTTCTTT
CASSPYRAEAFF
>few|TRBV11-2|-|TRBJ1-5
TGTGCCAGCAGCTTAGCGCCGGGGGGCTCACAGCCCCAGCATTTT
CASSLAPGGSQPQHF
>-|TRBV11-3|-|TRBJ2-3
TGTGCCAGCAGCTTAGGAGAGCCCCACGACACAGATACGCAGTATTTT
CASSLGEPHDTDTQYF
>-|TRBV29-1|-|TRBJ2-3
TGCAGCGTTGAATCCCCGGGAGCCACAGATACGCAGTATTTT
CSVESPGATDTQYF
>-|TRBV12-3/TRBV12-4|TRBD2|TRBJ2-7
TGTGCCAGCAGCCGGGGGGGACTAGCGGGCTACGAGCAGTACTTC
CASSRGGLAGYEQYF
>many|TRBV5-5|-|TRBJ2-1
TGTGCCAGCAGCTGGACAAATTTCTCCCCTACCTACAATGAGCAGTTCTTC
CASSWTNFSPTYNEQFF
>few|TRBV6-2/TRBV6-3|TRBD2|TRBJ2-7
TGTGCCAGCAGTCCTAGGGGGACTAGAGCCGGCGAGCAGTACTTC
CASSPRGTRAGEQYF
>many|TRBV5-1|-|TRBJ1-1
TGCGCCAGCGAGCCCGGGACAACGAACACTGAAGCTTTCTTT
CASEPGTTNTEAFF
>few|TRBV20-1|TRBD2|TRBJ2-1
TGCAGTGCTAGAGGACTAGCGGGGTCGTCTGAGCAGTTCTTC
CSARGLAGSSEQFF
>-|TRBV6-1|TRBD1|TRBJ1-3
TGTGCCAGCTGGGGGCAGGGGGTCGGCACCATATATTTT
CASWGQGVGTIYF
>many|TRBV6-5|-|TRBJ2-7
TGTGCCAGCAGTTGGTCGGTCGTCGGGTTAGGCGAGCAGTACTTC
CASSWSVVGLGEQYF